This note documents a single T cell receptor (beta chain) sequence. Germline-derived CDR1 and CDR2 are MNHEY and SVGAGI. CDR3 size: 15 residues. J gave up 3 bases and V 6 bases, and 6 bases lay outside the gene matches. This specimen comes from a study of long-term antiretroviral therapy in people with HIV. Investigators performed immunoSEQ version v3.0 at survey level. Measured with immunoSEQ multiplex PCR; TCRdb has only the in-frame clones, and not every one. The sample lists tens of thousands of clones; 75% to 90% were seen once. The starting material was unsorted PBMCs, obtained approximately 4.1 years after starting antiretroviral therapy. This chain uses TRBV6-5 with TRBJ1-5; TRBD1 aligns across 9 bases. This TCR derives from a man younger than 45 with HIV. The CDR3 is CASRGTGRNNQPQHF. The DNA for the CDR3 is TGTGCCAGCAGGGGGACAGGGCGAAACAATCAGCCCCAGCATTTT.